This T cell receptor beta chain was captured by sequencing in a study of CXCR3-negative and CXCR3-positive naive CD8 T cells. Whole-study context: Collectively, the libraries yielded approximately 140 million TRB reads in total, at about 1.5 +/- 0.3 million per library.

In terms of frequency, this clonotype is medium-sized. Via 5' RACE with UMI labels, TRB cDNA libraries were prepared. For each CDR3 protein, TCRdb gives one entry from its re-call of the 5' RACE reads, without DNA. The repertoire table contains 3,800 or so distinct CDR3 sequences. This CDR3 region has 13 residues. CDR1 and CDR2 from the germline V gene are MNHEY and SVGAGI. The sequence was obtained from a human donor in good health. Some clones in this sample may be carry-over from other donors' samples. The material sequenced was naive CXCR3- CD8+ T cells from blood. Regarding subset: CD45RO-CCR7+CD27+CD95- naive CD8+ T cells lacking CXCR3 (TNR3-). The rearrangement joins TRBV6-5 to TRBJ2-7. CDR3 in amino acids: CASSYSEGYEQYF.